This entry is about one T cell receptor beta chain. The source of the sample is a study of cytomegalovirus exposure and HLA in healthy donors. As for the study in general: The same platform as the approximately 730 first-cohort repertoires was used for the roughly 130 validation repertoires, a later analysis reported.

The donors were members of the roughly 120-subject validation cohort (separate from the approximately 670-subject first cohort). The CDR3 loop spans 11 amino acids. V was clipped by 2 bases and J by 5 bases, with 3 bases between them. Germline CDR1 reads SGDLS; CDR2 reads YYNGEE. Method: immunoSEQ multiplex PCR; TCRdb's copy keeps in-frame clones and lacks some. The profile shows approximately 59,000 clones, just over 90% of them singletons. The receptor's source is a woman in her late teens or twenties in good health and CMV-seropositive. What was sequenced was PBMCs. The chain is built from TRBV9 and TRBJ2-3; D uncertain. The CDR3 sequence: CASSVGDTQYF. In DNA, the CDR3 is TGTGCCAGCAGCGTCGGAGATACGCAGTATTTT.